This T cell receptor (beta chain) was documented in a study of cytomegalovirus exposure and HLA in healthy donors. Trimming removed 5 bases from V and 3 bases from J; junction bases left unmatched: 6. The germline CDR1 and CDR2 sequences are SGHRS and YFSETQ. The CDR3 spans 15 residues. Concerning this clone: Antigen unknown.

Study outcomes and limitations: Trimming of TCR beta V- and J-genes showed a link, identified in a later analysis, to a missense DCLRE1C variant. In an earlier analysis, about 87% or about 30%: the productive usage of most TCR beta V segments. A later look showed TCR association rates differing by HLA locus, highest for DRB1 and lowest for HLA-C.

PCR amplification relied on 60 Vbeta primers (plus 13 Jbeta primers). Generated by immunoSEQ multiplex PCR, the TCRdb table keeps only in-frame clones and is missing some. Of hundreds of thousands of clones in the sample, 70% to 85% were seen once. The sample was PBMCs. V and J are TRBV5-1 and TRBJ2-5; 11 bases fit TRBD2. The sequence derives from a male donor in good health and CMV-seronegative. The DNA of the CDR3 is TGCGCCAGCAGTTTTACTAGCGGGAGTGAAGAGACCCAGTACTTC. As protein: CASSFTSGSEETQYF. The complete variable domain, with remaining parts taken from reference TRBV5-1 and TRBJ2-5, reads KAGVTQTPRYLIKTRGQQVTLSCSPISGHRSVSWYQQTPGQGLQFLFEYFSETQRNKGNFPGRFSGRQFSNSRSEMNVSTLELGDSALYLCASSFTSGSEETQYFGPGTRLLVL.